These T cell receptor beta chains were read from a single sample in a study of T cell responses to AZD1222 COVID-19 vaccine. Sequencing was performed with immunoSEQ multiplex PCR; in TCRdb, only in-frame clones are kept and a portion is missing. The data show about 130,000 clones, with roughly 84% seen just once and 4.1% held by the top ten. Sequenced here: peripheral blood, sampled on day 0 of AZD1222 vaccination. The receptors derive from an adult in good health. Both conserved end residues are part of each CDR3. Each record gives: J gene, clone size, V gene, D gene, CDR3 protein, CDR3 DNA. The D gene is left open where the match is weak. Expanded clones get a size class; other rows say once, few or many, or leave the size out.

TRBJ1-1	once	TRBV6-5	NA	CASSYLGVWTEAFF	TGTGCCAGCAGTTACCTTGGGGTGTGGACTGAAGCTTTCTTT
TRBJ1-1	NA	TRBV19	NA	CASSSLRGTEAFF	TGTGCCAGTAGTTCTTTGAGGGGCACTGAAGCTTTCTTT
TRBJ2-3	NA	TRBV5-1	NA	CASSSAPGTDTQYF	TGCGCCAGCAGCTCTGCTCCAGGGACAGATACGCAGTATTTT
TRBJ1-1	NA	TRBV27	NA	CASSSLTGPGNTEAFF	TGTGCCAGCAGTTCGTTGACAGGACCCGGGAACACTGAAGCTTTCTTT
TRBJ1-1	NA	TRBV12-3/TRBV12-4	TRBD1	CASRGQVTEAFF	TGTGCCAGCAGAGGACAGGTAACTGAAGCTTTCTTT
TRBJ1-1	once	TRBV11-2	NA	CASRWPSGTEAFF	TGTGCCAGCCGATGGCCTTCGGGCACTGAAGCTTTCTTT
TRBJ1-3	few	TRBV7-9	NA	CASSVGRTANTIYF	TGTGCCAGCAGCGTGGGTAGGACCGCAAACACCATATATTTT
TRBJ2-5	once	TRBV5-4	NA	CASSLEGRETQYF	TGTGCCAGCAGCTTGGAGGGTCGGGAGACCCAGTACTTC
TRBJ1-5	NA	TRBV4-1	NA	CASSQAKGYNQPQHF	TGCGCCAGCAGCCAAGCCAAGGGTTACAATCAGCCCCAGCATTTT
TRBJ2-7	NA	TRBV28	TRBD1	CASSLGGTGFYEQYF	TGTGCCAGCAGTTTAGGTGGGACAGGTTTCTACGAGCAGTACTTC
TRBJ1-1	NA	TRBV25-1	NA	CASSDPGRTEAFF	TGTGCCAGCAGTGACCCCGGGCGGACTGAAGCTTTCTTT
TRBJ1-2	NA	TRBV10-3	TRBD1	CAISQGAGYGYTF	TGTGCCATCAGTCAGGGGGCTGGCTATGGCTACACCTTC
TRBJ1-2	once	TRBV9	NA	CASSADGTYGYTF	TGTGCCAGCAGCGCTGACGGGACTTATGGCTACACCTTC
TRBJ2-2	NA	TRBV29-1	NA	CSVTNPTGISNTGELFF	TGCAGCGTGACTAATCCGACAGGAATTAGTAACACCGGGGAGCTGTTTTTT
TRBJ1-1	NA	TRBV12-5	NA	CASEAGMNTEAFF	TGTGCTAGTGAGGCAGGGATGAACACTGAAGCTTTCTTT
TRBJ1-2	NA	TRBV10-3	NA	CAIRSSLGGYTF	TGTGCCATCAGAAGCTCCCTCGGAGGCTACACCTTC
TRBJ1-2	once	TRBV24-1	NA	CATSLGGYGYTF	TGTGCCACCTCCTTGGGGGGCTATGGCTACACCTTC
TRBJ2-1	NA	TRBV3-1/TRBV3-2	NA	CASSLAGSLLGSEQFF	TGTGCCAGCAGCCTTGCTGGGTCGCTACTGGGCAGTGAGCAGTTCTTC
TRBJ2-7	NA	TRBV5-4	NA	CASSFAGSRSYEQYF	TGTGCCAGCAGCTTTGCGGGGTCACGCTCCTACGAGCAGTACTTC
TRBJ1-1	NA	TRBV12-3/TRBV12-4	NA	CASSFSLGAFF	TGTGCCAGCAGTTTCAGTCTTGGGGCTTTCTTT
TRBJ1-1	few	TRBV15	NA	CATSSEKGYGTEAFF	TGTGCCACCAGCAGCGAAAAGGGGTATGGCACTGAAGCTTTCTTT
TRBJ1-2	NA	TRBV5-8	NA	CASSLDGNYGYTF	TGTGCCAGCAGCTTGGACGGAAACTATGGCTACACCTTC
TRBJ1-5	once	TRBV29-1	NA	CSARAQHF	TGCAGCGCTCGAGCACAGCATTTT
TRBJ1-6	NA	TRBV19	NA	CASSPTTPPLHF	TGTGCCAGTAGTCCGACGACCCCACCCCTCCACTTT
TRBJ1-1	NA	TRBV7-9	NA	CASSLGYRENTEAFF	TGTGCCAGCAGCTTAGGGTACAGGGAGAACACTGAAGCTTTCTTT
TRBJ1-2	NA	TRBV27	TRBD1	CASSYTGGGYTF	TGTGCCAGCAGTTATACAGGGGGTGGCTACACCTTC
TRBJ2-1	NA	TRBV6-6	NA	CASSPNNEQFF	TGTGCCAGCAGCCCCAACAATGAGCAGTTCTTC
TRBJ1-2	NA	TRBV14	NA	CASSQDSLEYGYTF	TGTGCCAGCAGCCAAGATTCACTAGAGTATGGCTACACCTTC
TRBJ1-1	NA	TRBV5-4	NA	CASSLRARVGTEAFF	TGTGCCAGCAGCTTGAGGGCCAGGGTAGGAACTGAAGCTTTCTTT
TRBJ2-6	NA	TRBV5-6	TRBD1	CASSSPTGVGANVLTF	TGTGCCAGCAGCTCACCTACAGGGGTCGGGGCCAACGTCCTGACTTTC
TRBJ2-5	NA	TRBV7-9	NA	CASSLGEPRGETQYF	TGTGCCAGCAGCTTAGGGGAACCTAGAGGAGAGACCCAGTACTTC
TRBJ1-1	NA	TRBV6-5	NA	CASRATGGEWTEAFF	TGTGCCAGCAGGGCGACAGGAGGTGAATGGACTGAAGCTTTCTTT
TRBJ2-7	NA	TRBV6-5	NA	CASDSWQPREQYF	TGTGCCAGCGATTCGTGGCAGCCTCGCGAGCAGTACTTC
TRBJ1-3	NA	TRBV10-3	TRBD1	CAISGVTGGASGNTIYF	TGTGCCATCAGTGGGGTGACAGGGGGAGCCTCTGGAAACACCATATATTTT
TRBJ1-1	NA	TRBV7-3	NA	CASSPGGNTEAFF	TGTGCCAGCAGCCCGGGGGGGAACACTGAAGCTTTCTTT
TRBJ1-1	NA	TRBV7-3	TRBD1	CASSLPGQGNTEAFF	TGTGCCAGCAGCTTACCGGGACAGGGGAACACTGAAGCTTTCTTT
TRBJ1-3	NA	TRBV5-5	NA	CASSRTQTNSGNTIYF	TGTGCCAGCAGCCGGACCCAGACGAACTCTGGAAACACCATATATTTT
TRBJ2-3	NA	TRBV7-3	NA	CASMRRAEGTDTQYF	TGTGCCAGCATGAGGAGGGCAGAAGGCACAGATACGCAGTATTTT
TRBJ1-2	NA	TRBV6-5	NA	CASSYQPGVDGYTF	TGTGCCAGCAGTTACCAACCAGGGGTTGATGGCTACACCTTC
TRBJ2-7	NA	TRBV5-1	TRBD2	CASSPNSGGANAEQYF	TGCGCCAGCAGCCCTAATAGCGGGGGGGCTAATGCCGAGCAGTACTTC
TRBJ1-1	NA	TRBV3-1/TRBV3-2	TRBD1	CASSRASLGQGAFF	TGTGCCAGCAGCCGAGCAAGCTTAGGACAGGGAGCTTTCTTT
TRBJ1-1	NA	TRBV12-3/TRBV12-4	TRBD1	CASRPSLRGKAFF	TGTGCCAGCAGGCCAAGCCTCAGGGGGAAAGCTTTCTTT
TRBJ2-2	NA	TRBV28	NA	CASSLPLATGELFF	TGTGCCAGCAGTTTACCCCTCGCCACCGGGGAGCTGTTTTTT
TRBJ1-2	NA	TRBV27	NA	CASSFRGEASGYTF	TGTGCCAGCAGTTTTCGGGGGGAGGCTAGTGGCTACACCTTC
TRBJ2-1	NA	TRBV7-8	TRBD2	CASSLLASGGGAGEQFF	TGTGCCAGCAGCTTATTAGCCAGCGGGGGAGGTGCGGGTGAGCAGTTCTTC
TRBJ1-2	NA	TRBV6-5	NA	CASSYSGLEGYTF	TGTGCCAGCAGTTACTCCGGACTCGAGGGCTACACCTTC
TRBJ2-7	NA	TRBV2	NA	CASRFQGSSYEQYF	TGTGCCAGCAGGTTCCAGGGGTCTTCCTACGAGCAGTACTTC
TRBJ1-3	NA	TRBV7-8	NA	CASSKLEGGSGNTIYF	TGTGCCAGCAGCAAACTTGAGGGCGGCTCTGGAAACACCATATATTTT
TRBJ2-7	NA	TRBV18	TRBD2	CASSPPRGGSGAMSYEQYF	TGTGCCAGCTCACCACCGAGGGGTGGTAGCGGGGCCATGTCCTACGAGCAGTACTTC
TRBJ2-6	NA	TRBV30	NA	CARTTAGANVLTF	TGTGCCCGAACTACCGCTGGGGCCAACGTCCTGACTTTC
TRBJ1-5	NA	TRBV19	NA	CASSVGHSNQPQHF	TGTGCCAGTAGTGTGGGACACTCTAATCAGCCCCAGCATTTT
TRBJ1-1	NA	TRBV30	NA	CAWKRLDTEAFF	TGTGCCTGGAAAAGGTTAGACACTGAAGCTTTCTTT
TRBJ1-2	few	TRBV5-1	TRBD1	CASPGGTGGLKKYGYTF	TGCGCCAGCCCGGGCGGGACAGGGGGACTTAAGAAGTATGGCTACACCTTC